The clone carrying this TCR beta chain has more than one count but fewer than ten. Its antigen is as yet unknown. Regions amplified from RNA transcripts were the TCR beta CDR3 regions. HTBI primers were the set used in a first-round RT-PCR of the TCR CDR3. Each CDR3 protein gets one entry after TCRdb re-called the multiplex PCR reads with MiXCR. The sample holds approximately 420,000 distinct CDR3 sequences, 15% seen once. With a duration under 2 months, the hyperthyroidism was newly diagnosed in patients aged 18 to 65. This specimen belongs to a study of T cells in Graves' hyperthyroidism and ophthalmopathy. Regarding the study as a whole: Ophthalmopathy, which appeared later, was predicted by the model a median roughly 6.5 months before onset. A model using 13 V-J features told ophthalmopathy apart from stable hyperthyroidism.

Deletions cut 4 bases from V and 2 bases from J, with 6 bases between. Germline CDR1 and CDR2: MGHRA and YSYEKL. The CDR3 has 14 residues. Sequenced: blood. This chain connects TRBV4-1 to TRBJ1-6; D is uncertain. The source of this sequence is a woman aged 25 to 39 with Graves' hyperthyroidism. CDR3 nucleotide sequence: TGCGCCAGCAGCCTCAGGCCCTATAATTCACCCCTCCACTTT. Residues: CASSLRPYNSPLHF.